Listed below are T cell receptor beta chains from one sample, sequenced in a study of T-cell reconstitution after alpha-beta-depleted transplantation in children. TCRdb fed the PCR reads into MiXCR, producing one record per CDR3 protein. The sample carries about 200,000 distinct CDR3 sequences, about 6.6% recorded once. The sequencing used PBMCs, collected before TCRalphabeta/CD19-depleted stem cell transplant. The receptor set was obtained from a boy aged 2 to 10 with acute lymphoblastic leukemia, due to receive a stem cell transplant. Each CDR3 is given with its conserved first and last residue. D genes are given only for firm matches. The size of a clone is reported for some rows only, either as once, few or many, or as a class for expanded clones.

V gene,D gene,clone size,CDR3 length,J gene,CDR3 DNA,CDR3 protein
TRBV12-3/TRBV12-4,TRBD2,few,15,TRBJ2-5,TGTGCCAGCAGTTTTAGCGGGAGAGCGGGTGAGACCCAGTACTTC,CASSFSGRAGETQYF
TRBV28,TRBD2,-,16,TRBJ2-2,TGTGCCAGCAGGGAGACTAGCGGGAGATGGACCGGGGAGCTGTTTTTT,CASRETSGRWTGELFF
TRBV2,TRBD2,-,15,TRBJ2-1,TGTGCCAGCAGTGCCTTAGCGGGAGGGCACAATGAGCAGTTCTTC,CASSALAGGHNEQFF
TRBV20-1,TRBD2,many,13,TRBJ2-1,TGCAGTCCAATGGGGCGGGAGAGGGATGAGCAGTTCTTC,CSPMGRERDEQFF
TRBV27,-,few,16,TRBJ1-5,TGTGCCAGCAGTTTAGGTTCTCCCCACACCAATCAGCCCCAGCATTTT,CASSLGSPHTNQPQHF
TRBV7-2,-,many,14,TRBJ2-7,TGTGCCAGCACGACACCCTCGAGCTCCTACGAGCAGTACTTC,CASTTPSSSYEQYF
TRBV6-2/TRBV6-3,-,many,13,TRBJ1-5,TGTGCCAGCACCAACCCTCCGGGACAGCCCCAGCATTTT,CASTNPPGQPQHF
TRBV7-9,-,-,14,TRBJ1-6,TGTGCCAGCAGCGGACGGACGGGCAATTCACCCCTCCACTTT,CASSGRTGNSPLHF
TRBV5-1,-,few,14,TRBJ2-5,TGCGCCAGCAGCCCGACCCCACGGGGAGAGACCCAGTACTTC,CASSPTPRGETQYF
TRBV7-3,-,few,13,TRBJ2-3,TGTGCCAGCAGCCCCGGGGGTGCAGATACGCAGTATTTT,CASSPGGADTQYF
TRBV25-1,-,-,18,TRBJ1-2,TGTGCCAGCAGTGAAAGTGTGACAGGCTTCAGGGACCACTATGGCTACACCTTC,CASSESVTGFRDHYGYTF
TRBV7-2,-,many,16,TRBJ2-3,TGTGCCAGCAGCTTAGGAGTAGTGGGCCACACAGATACCCAGTATTTT,CASSLGVVGHTDTQYF
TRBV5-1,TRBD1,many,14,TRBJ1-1,TGCGCCAGCAGCCCCGGACAGGAGAACACTGAAGCTTTCTTT,CASSPGQENTEAFF
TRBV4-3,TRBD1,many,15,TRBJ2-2,TGCGCCAGCAGCCAGACAGGGGGGATCACCGGGGAGCTGTTTTTT,CASSQTGGITGELFF
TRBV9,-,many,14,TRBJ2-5,TGTGCCAGCAGCGTAGTGGGAGACCAAGAGACCCAGTACTTC,CASSVVGDQETQYF
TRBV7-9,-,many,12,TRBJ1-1,TGTGCCAGCAGTCTAAAACGTGGGGAAGCTTTCTTT,CASSLKRGEAFF
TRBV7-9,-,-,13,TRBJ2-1,TGTGCCAGCAGCGCCCCCGGGGCTTGGGGGCAGTTCTTC,CASSAPGAWGQFF
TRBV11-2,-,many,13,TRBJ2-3,TGTGCCAGCAGCCGGCGGGTGGCAGATACGCAGTATTTT,CASSRRVADTQYF
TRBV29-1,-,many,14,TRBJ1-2,TGCAGCGTTGTAACAAATAGGGAGATATATGGCTACACCTTC,CSVVTNREIYGYTF
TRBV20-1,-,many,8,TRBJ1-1,TGCAGTGTTACCGAAGCTTTCTTT,CSVTEAFF
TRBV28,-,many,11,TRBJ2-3,TGTGCCAGCAGTACCGGGACACGAAAGTATTTT,CASSTGTRKYF
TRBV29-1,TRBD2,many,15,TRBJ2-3,TGCAGCGTTGAAGAACTAGCGGGGCGGGCAGATACGCAGTATTTT,CSVEELAGRADTQYF
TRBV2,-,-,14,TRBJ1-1,TGTGCCAGCAGTGAACTTTCTCAGGGAACTGAAGCTTTCTTT,CASSELSQGTEAFF
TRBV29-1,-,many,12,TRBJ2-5,TGCAGCGCATCCTTGGAGCCCGAGACCCAGTACTTC,CSASLEPETQYF
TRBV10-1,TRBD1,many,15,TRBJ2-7,TGCGCCAGCAGTGAGTCTCAGGGGGCTCGGAACGAGCAGTACTTC,CASSESQGARNEQYF
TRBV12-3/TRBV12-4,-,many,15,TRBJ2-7,TGTGCCAGCAGTTTAAGGTCGCCGGCCTTTTACGAGCAGTACTTC,CASSLRSPAFYEQYF
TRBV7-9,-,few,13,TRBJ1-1,TGTGCCAGCAGCTCCAGGATGAACACTGAAGCTTTCTTT,CASSSRMNTEAFF
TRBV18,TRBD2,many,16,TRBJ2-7,TGTGCCAGCTCCGGGACTAGCGGGAGTTTCTCCTACGAGCAGTACTTC,CASSGTSGSFSYEQYF
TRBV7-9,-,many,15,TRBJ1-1,TGTGCCAGCACCTCCCTCGAGGGGTCGGGCACTGAAGCTTTCTTT,CASTSLEGSGTEAFF
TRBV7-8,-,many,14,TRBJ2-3,TGTGCCAGCAGCTGGACAGAGAGCACAGATACGCAGTATTTT,CASSWTESTDTQYF
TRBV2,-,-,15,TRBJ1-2,TGTGCCAGCCGGCGGGAACAGGGCATAGACTATGGCTACACCTTC,CASRREQGIDYGYTF
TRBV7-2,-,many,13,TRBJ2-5,TGTGCCAGCAGCTTAGGGGGGCCGGAGACCCAGTACTTC,CASSLGGPETQYF
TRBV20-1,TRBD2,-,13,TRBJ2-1,TGCAGTGCTAGCGGGAGGTTCTACAATGAGCAGTTCTTC,CSASGRFYNEQFF
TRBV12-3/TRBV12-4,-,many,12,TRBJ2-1,TGTGCCAGCAGTAGGAACCCGATTGAGCAGTTCTTC,CASSRNPIEQFF
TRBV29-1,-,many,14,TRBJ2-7,TGCAGCGTTGGTGGAAGTCAGGGCGCCTACGAGCAGTACTTC,CSVGGSQGAYEQYF
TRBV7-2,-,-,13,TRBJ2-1,TGTGCCAGCACCTCCGGATGGGGAATAGAGCAGTTCTTC,CASTSGWGIEQFF
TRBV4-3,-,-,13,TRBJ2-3,TGCGCCAGCAGCCATCCAGAGACAGATACGCAGTATTTT,CASSHPETDTQYF
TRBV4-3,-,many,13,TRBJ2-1,TGCGCCAGCAGCCAAGGAAGAGGAGGTGAGCAGTTCTTC,CASSQGRGGEQFF
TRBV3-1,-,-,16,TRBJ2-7,TGTGCCAGCAGCCCCCGGATGGAGGGGGGTCTAAGGGAGCAGTACTTC,CASSPRMEGGLREQYF
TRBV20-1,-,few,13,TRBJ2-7,TGCAGTGCTAGAGAGGGGGCGCGGTACGAGCAGTACTTC,CSAREGARYEQYF
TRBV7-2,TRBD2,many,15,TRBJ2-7,TGTGCCAGCAGCGGACTAGCGGGATCCACTTACGAGCAGTACTTC,CASSGLAGSTYEQYF
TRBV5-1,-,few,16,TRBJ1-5,TGCGCCAGCAGCCCCGGAGACAGGTCATCGCATCAGCCCCAGCATTTT,CASSPGDRSSHQPQHF
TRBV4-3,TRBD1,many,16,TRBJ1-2,TGCGCCAGCAGCCAAGAATACGGCAGGGGGTTGAGTGGCTACACCTTC,CASSQEYGRGLSGYTF
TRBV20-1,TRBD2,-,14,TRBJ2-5,TGCAGTGCCCTTCTAGCGGGAGAGGGAGAGACCCAGTACTTC,CSALLAGEGETQYF
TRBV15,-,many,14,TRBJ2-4,TGTGCCACCAGCAGAGATTCGGGTCGGAACATTCAGTACTTC,CATSRDSGRNIQYF
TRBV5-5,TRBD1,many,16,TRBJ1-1,TGTGCCAGCAGCTTGGTTCTAGGGGGCCCGAACACTGAAGCTTTCTTT,CASSLVLGGPNTEAFF